This TCR beta chain was found in a study of beta chain features in type 1 diabetes (dated by TCRdb to the late 2010s). Background for the entire study: Mean age, gender distribution, total cell number and subset yield did not differ between patients and healthy donors. Whereas all 28 donors provided naive and central memory subsets, regulatory and stem cell-like memory subsets were isolated from just 8 patients and about 8 healthy donors. A total of approximately 99,000,000 sorted cells were examined across all samples, and RNA yield correlated strongly with the number of cells per subset. The study compared TCRB repertoires of sorted circulating CD4+ T cell subsets between recently diagnosed type 1 diabetes patients and matched healthy donors. Here is what the overall study found, with its caveats: Type 1 diabetes patients showed a moderate but significant shortening of TCRB CDR3 length in all four CD4+ subsets. HLA sub-analyses involved small numbers of individuals, so any influence of HLA type on TCRB rearrangement remained unresolved. Because cDNA rather than genomic DNA was sequenced, highly expressing activated cells could have been over-represented, although no difference in activation and CD3 levels was found between groups. At VDJ recombination sites, type 1 diabetes patients had fewer insertions and more deleted nucleotides, which implies abnormalities in thymic rearrangement. The naive, central memory and regulatory TCRB repertoires appeared to resemble one another more closely among patients than among healthy donors. Shorter templates might be favored by PCR, yet because patient and control samples were amplified and corrected together, any such skew would affect both groups equally.

Comment on this clone: The clone's antigen remains unknown. Per-base quality was not reported, and no clone a single base away is much larger than it.

The CDR3 holds 13 amino acids from the cysteine to the phenylalanine. The sequence is cut down to CDR3 DNA, 39 bases in frame from base 1. Reading the germline V gene gives CDR1 SGHTA and CDR2 FQGNSA. The junction shows trimming of 2 bases on V and 8 bases on J, plus 12 bases between the germline ends. All of the isolated RNA was reverse transcribed with the High Capacity cDNA Reverse Transcription Kit, so expressed TCRB transcripts were sequenced. Deep immunoSEQ sequencing was applied to naive, central memory and regulatory T cell samples, giving an average of about 3.57 million total reads per sample. Sorted cells were lysed in RLT buffer, and RNA was extracted using DNase-treated RNeasy Micro or Mini kits according to cell number. Each cell subset was processed separately to prevent cross-contamination, with patient and healthy donor samples processed together. The immunoSEQ multiplex PCR was used to amplify TCRB sequences from cDNA, generating 87-bp fragments that spanned the CDR3 region. Sequencing of the amplicons was done on the Illumina HiSeq platform. Per the source publication's procedure: PCR bias was computationally corrected using synthetic template baselines, reads within Hamming distance 2 were collapsed, and singletons that could not be merged were discarded. Reads were aligned against IMGT to assign V, D and J genes, CDR3 length and insertions or deletions at six rearrangement sites. Clonotype counts were normalized to sorted cell number within each subset before computing true diversity and Gini coefficients with the tcR R package. The overlap coefficient, calculated on TCRB nucleotide sequences, was used to quantify repertoire sharing. Out-of-frame TCRB sequences from naive cells were analyzed to stand in for the pre-selection repertoire. TCRdb stores this immuneACCESS table with in-frame sequences only. Part of the clones is absent; in the studies checked, under half of the shortfall reflects unresolved V genes, and no reason is known for the rest. The V and J calls and clone size were taken over from that table, and D and trimming were inferred from the DNA. This sample has approximately 600,000 clones in its table, and 9.5% to 15% of those were observed once. 0.09% to 0.15% of the sample lies in the top ten.

Each donor gave one peripheral blood draw, averaging approximately 120 mL, which was collected into heparinised tubes. Naive, central memory, regulatory and stem cell-like memory CD4+ T cells were sorted on a BD FACSAria II using a panel including CD45RO, CCR7, CD25, CD127, CD95 and CD27. Every sorted population had a purity above 95%. Right away, PBMCs were isolated by Lymphoprep density gradient centrifugation and were stained directly, with no culture step. So that batch effects would be minimized, each experiment stained and sorted samples in pairs, pairing one healthy donor with one patient. Input material: naive CD4+ T cells from blood. According to the study, the label for this sample's cell subset or site signals: true naive CD4+ T cells. This sequence was found in a man aged 25-40 years with type 1 diabetes. The chain links TRBV7-2 with TRBJ1-2; the D gene is not confidently resolved. CDR3 loop: CASSLHLEEGYTF. The DNA sequence is given as TGTGCCAGCAGCTTACATTTGGAGGAGGGCTACACCTTC.